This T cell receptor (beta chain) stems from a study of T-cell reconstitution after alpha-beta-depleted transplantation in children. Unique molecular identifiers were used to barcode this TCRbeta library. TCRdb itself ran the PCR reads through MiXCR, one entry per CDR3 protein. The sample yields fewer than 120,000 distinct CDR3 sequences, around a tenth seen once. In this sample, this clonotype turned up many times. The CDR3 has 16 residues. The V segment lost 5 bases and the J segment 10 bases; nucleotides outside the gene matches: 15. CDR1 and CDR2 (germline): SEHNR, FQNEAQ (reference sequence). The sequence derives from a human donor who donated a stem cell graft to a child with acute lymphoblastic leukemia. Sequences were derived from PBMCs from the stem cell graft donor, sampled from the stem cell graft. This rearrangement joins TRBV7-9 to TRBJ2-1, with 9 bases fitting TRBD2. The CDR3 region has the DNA TGTGCCAGCAGCCAGCCGACGAGCCTAGCGGGACACGAGCAGTTCTTC. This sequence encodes CASSQPTSLAGHEQFF. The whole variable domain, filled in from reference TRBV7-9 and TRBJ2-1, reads DTGVSQNPRHKITKRGQNVTFRCDPISEHNRLYWYRQTLGQGPEFLTYFQNEAQLEKSRLLSDRFSAERPKGSFSTLEIQRTEQGDSAMYLCASSQPTSLAGHEQFFGPGTRLTVL.